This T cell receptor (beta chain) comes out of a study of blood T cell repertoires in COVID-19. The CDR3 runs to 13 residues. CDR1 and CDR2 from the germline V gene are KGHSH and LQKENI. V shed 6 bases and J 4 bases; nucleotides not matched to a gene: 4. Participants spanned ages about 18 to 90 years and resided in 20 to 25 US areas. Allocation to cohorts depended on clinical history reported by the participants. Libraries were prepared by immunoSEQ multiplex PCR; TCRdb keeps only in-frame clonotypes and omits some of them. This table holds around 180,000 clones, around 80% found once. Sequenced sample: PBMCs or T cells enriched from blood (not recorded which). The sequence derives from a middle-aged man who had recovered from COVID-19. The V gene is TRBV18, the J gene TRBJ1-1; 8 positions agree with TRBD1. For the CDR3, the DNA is TGTGCCAGCTCTGGACAGGGCGGCACTGAAGCTTTCTTT. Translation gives CASSGQGGTEAFF.